This T cell receptor beta chain derives from a study of beta chain features in type 1 diabetes. Whole-study results and caveats: Patients' naive, central memory and regulatory TCRB repertoires appeared more alike than those of healthy donors.

Since all of the isolated RNA was reverse transcribed, expressed TCRB transcripts were what got sequenced. Profiled with immunoSEQ multiplex PCR; TCRdb holds only in-frame clones, not every one. Of about 140,000 clones listed, over 9.5% are singletons. V was shortened by 3 bases and J by 9 bases, with 24 bases between the two germline ends. Germline-derived CDR1 and CDR2 are MDHEN and SYDVKM. There are 16 residues in the CDR3. Heparinised blood was drawn once per donor, averaging roughly 0.11 L. A CD45RO/CCR7/CD25/CD127/CD95/CD27 panel sorted naive, central memory, regulatory and stem cell-like memory CD4+ cells. Regarding this clone: Its target is unknown.

This TCR was recovered from a man aged 18-30 years in good health. The source material was naive CD4+ T cells from blood. The V call is TRBV28, the J call TRBJ2-7; D is unresolved. Here the CDR3 DNA reads TGTGCCAGCAGTTTTTCTACCGGCCCTGTTACTACGAGGCAGTACTTC. Translating gives CASSFSTGPVTTRQYF. The entire variable domain, with the rest obtained from reference TRBV28 and TRBJ2-7, is as follows: DVKVTQSSRYLVKRTGEKVFLECVQDMDHENMFWYRQDPGLGLRLIYFSYDVKMKEKGDIPEGYSVSREKKERFSLILESASTNQTSMYLCASSFSTGPVTTRQYFGPGTRLTVT.